These 17 T cell receptor beta chains were all obtained from the same sample, sequenced in a study of identifying expanded T cells in peripheral blood. This table comes from immunoSEQ multiplex PCR, and its TCRdb copy is limited to in-frame clones, with some not included. Of 80,000 to 95,000 clones in the sample, approximately 88% were seen once. Sequencing was done on a sample of blood. The receptors shown here come from a person between 18 and 75 years old in good health.

V gene TRBV5-1 combines with J gene TRBJ1-1; no reliable D call. With 0 bases removed from V and 6 bases from J, the gap between germline ends came to 15 bases. Germline CDR1 reads SGHRS; CDR2 reads YFSETQ. There are 15 residues in the CDR3. For the CDR3, the DNA is TGCGCCAGCAGCTTGGGGGCAGGTCTTGGGCCTGAAGCTTTCTTT. Amino acids: CASSLGAGLGPEAFF. Combining the CDR3 with reference TRBV5-1 and TRBJ1-1 gives the whole variable domain KAGVTQTPRYLIKTRGQQVTLSCSPISGHRSVSWYQQTPGQGLQFLFEYFSETQRNKGNFPGRFSGRQFSNSRSEMNVSTLELGDSALYLCASSLGAGLGPEAFFGQGTRLTVV.

The chain couples TRBV11-2 to TRBJ1-1; TRBD1 agrees at 8 bases. The CDR3 is 15 residues long. V shed 1 base, J shed 6 bases, and the junction held 7 bases outside the gene matches. Germline values: CDR1 SGHAT, CDR2 FQNNGV. CDR3 coding DNA: TGTGCCAGCAGCTTAGGGGACAGGTGGACCCCTGAAGCTTTCTTT. It codes for CASSLGDRWTPEAFF.

The chain combines TRBV15 with TRBJ1-5, with a weak D call TRBD1 (6 bases). CDR3 length: 15 amino acids. Trimming shortened V by 0 bases and J by 2 bases, and 8 bases separated the two germline ends. Germline V gene lookup returns CDR1 LNHNV and CDR2 YYDKDF (reference sequence). The CDR3 region has the DNA TGTGCCACCAGCAGAGATCCAGGGGGCAATCAGCCCCAGCATTTT. It is translated as CATSRDPGGNQPQHF. Complete variable domain (other parts from reference TRBV15 and TRBJ1-5): DAMVIQNPRYQVTQFGKPVTLSCSQTLNHNVMYWYQQKSSQAPKLLFHYYDKDFNNEADTPDNFQSRRPNTSFCFLDIRSPGLGDTAMYLCATSRDPGGNQPQHFGDGTRLSIL.

The chain is built from TRBV5-8 and TRBJ2-1; 7 nucleotides line up with TRBD2. Trimming took 1 base from V and 2 from J; bases not matched to a gene: 6. Germline V gene lookup returns CDR1 SGHTS and CDR2 YDEGEE. There are 16 residues in the CDR3. CDR3 protein: CASSLRGGVTYNEQFF. The CDR3 DNA reads as TGTGCCAGCAGCTTGAGGGGAGGGGTTACCTACAATGAGCAGTTCTTC.

The chain has TRBV30 and TRBJ2-2; D ambiguous. This CDR3 comprises 13 residues. The ends were cut back, 0 bases at V and 6 bases at J, with 8 bases in the middle. From germline, CDR1 is GTSNPN and CDR2 SVGIG (reference sequence). The CDR3 sequence is CAWSVSVPGELFF. The CDR3 DNA reads as TGTGCCTGGAGTGTATCCGTTCCCGGGGAGCTGTTTTTT.

The rearrangement joins TRBV5-6 to TRBJ1-2; D not resolved. Germline V gene lookup returns CDR1 SGHDT and CDR2 YYEEEE. The CDR3 extends over 14 amino acids. Deletions cut 3 bases from V and 8 bases from J, with 17 bases between. The CDR3 DNA follows: TGTGCCAGCAGCTCCTACGGGTCCACGTACGGCTACACCTTC. Translated: CASSSYGSTYGYTF. Variable domain in full (rest from reference TRBV5-6 and TRBJ1-2): DAGVTQSPTHLIKTRGQQVTLRCSPKSGHDTVSWYQQALGQGPQFIFQYYEEEERQRGNFPDRFSGHQFPNYSSELNVNALLLGDSALYLCASSSYGSTYGYTFGSGTRLTVV.

The chain employs TRBV29-1 and TRBJ1-4; the D gene is possibly TRBD1 (6 bases). Trimming took 6 bases from V and 8 from J, leaving 22 bases between them. The CDR3 runs 15 residues. CDR1 is SQVTM, CDR2 ANQGSEA, per germline. The CDR3 loop reads CSVQEGKGGAEKLFF. In DNA form, the CDR3 reads TGCAGCGTCCAAGAGGGTAAGGGGGGCGCGGAAAAACTGTTTTTT.

The chain uses TRBV15 and TRBJ1-1; 8 nucleotides align to TRBD1. Germline-derived CDR1 and CDR2 are LNHNV and YYDKDF (reference sequence). J lost 3 bases, V lost 3 bases, and 3 bases had no gene match. The length of the CDR3 is 14 residues. In DNA form, the CDR3 reads TGTGCCACCAGCAGTCAGGGGGCCTACACTGAAGCTTTCTTT. Protein product: CATSSQGAYTEAFF.

The chain employs TRBV18 and TRBJ1-2; 10 bases are a match to TRBD1. Germline V lookup: CDR1 KGHSH, CDR2 LQKENI. This CDR3 has 15 amino acids. Losses at the gene ends were 0 bases for V and 3 bases for J; bases not matched to a gene: 1. The CDR3 sequence: CASSPPGQGYYGYTF. CDR3 sequence (DNA): TGTGCCAGCTCACCACCGGGACAGGGGTACTATGGCTACACCTTC.

With regard to this clone: An end of the junction differs from the germline gene, which may be a read error. Other DNA sequences in the sample encode the same CDR3. The rearrangement joins TRBV5-1 to TRBJ1-1; D not resolved. The CDR3 covers 13 residues. CDR1 is SGHRS, CDR2 YFSETQ, per germline. The CDR3 loop reads CASSSQMNTEAFF. CDR3 nucleotides: TGTGCCAGCAGCTCACAGATGAACACTGAAGCTTTCTTT.

The genes are TRBV29-1 and TRBJ2-2, with a possible D match to TRBD2 (5 bases). The germline V gene encodes CDR1 SQVTM and CDR2 ANQGSEA. The CDR3 consists of 12 residues. V lost 5 bases to trimming and J lost 3 bases, with 7 bases between them. CDR3 amino acids: CSVWRDTGELFF. CDR3 coding DNA: TGCAGCGTTTGGCGGGACACCGGGGAGCTGTTTTTT.

This clone has only one observation. The chain carries TRBV5-1 and TRBJ2-7; 9 bases match TRBD1. V was clipped by 3 bases and J by 6 bases; unmatched bases: 10. CDR1 SGHRS and CDR2 YFSETQ come from the germline V gene. The length of the CDR3 is 15 residues. Here the CDR3 DNA reads TGCGCCAGCAGCTCGAGCATGGGACAGGGCCGCGAGCAGTACTTC. Its protein is CASSSSMGQGREQYF.

The CDR3 protein is CASSLANLGGSEQFF. The CDR3 region has the DNA TGCGCCAGCAGCTTGGCCAATCTAGGGGGCAGTGAGCAGTTCTTC. The chain uses TRBV5-1 and TRBJ2-1; 7 bases map to TRBD1. The junction had 9 bases not matched to a gene; V was cut back by 0 bases and J by 9 bases. The CDR3 spans 15 residues. Germline lookup yields CDR1 SGHRS and CDR2 YFSETQ. The whole variable domain, filled in from reference TRBV5-1 and TRBJ2-1, reads KAGVTQTPRYLIKTRGQQVTLSCSPISGHRSVSWYQQTPGQGLQFLFEYFSETQRNKGNFPGRFSGRQFSNSRSEMNVSTLELGDSALYLCASSLANLGGSEQFFGPGTRLTVL.

This chain joins TRBV7-9 and TRBJ1-1, with a weak D call TRBD1 (6 bases). The germline gives CDR1 SEHNR, CDR2 FQNEAQ (reference sequence). The length of the CDR3 is 14 residues. Trimming cost V 4 bases and J 2 bases, with 11 bases left between them. CDR3 sequence: CASSSIQGNTEAFF. The CDR3 DNA is TGTGCCAGCAGCTCGATACAGGGAAACACTGAAGCTTTCTTT.

The J gene is TRBJ1-2, the V gene TRBV2; D is ambiguous. The V end was cut by 8 bases, the J end by 2 bases, with 12 bases between. Germline V gene sequence: CDR1 SNHLY, CDR2 FYNNEI. The CDR3 has 13 residues. Here the CDR3 reads CASPTGRNYGYTF. CDR3 DNA sequence: TGTGCCAGCCCCACCGGGCGAAACTATGGCTACACCTTC.

By sample share, this clone is medium-sized (0.01 to 0.1%). V usage is TRBV5-1 and J usage is TRBJ2-7, with 11 bases matching TRBD1. The CDR3 loop spans 15 amino acids. The V and J ends lost 2 bases and 6 bases, in that order; junction bases with no gene match: 7. Germline lookup yields CDR1 SGHRS and CDR2 YFSETQ. Here the CDR3 reads CASSLPGQGVGEQYF. Here the CDR3 DNA reads TGCGCCAGCAGCTTACCGGGACAGGGGGTAGGCGAGCAGTACTTC.

The chain couples TRBV6-5 to TRBJ2-7; either TRBD1 or TRBD2 may supply D (5 bases each). This CDR3 has 14 amino acids. Trimming removed 4 bases at V and 1 base at J, with 11 bases between. Germline V gene lookup returns CDR1 MNHEY and CDR2 SVGAGI. The CDR3 nucleotides read TGTGCCAGCAGTTTCGAGGGGACGTCCTACGAGCAGTACTTC. It translates to CASSFEGTSYEQYF.